These 24 T cell receptor beta chains came from one sample sequenced in a study of T-cell memory formation after mild COVID-19. TCRdb reprocessed the 5' RACE reads with MiXCR, giving one entry per CDR3 protein. The repertoire holds approximately 30,000 distinct CDR3 sequences, around 7.7% seen once, with roughly 27% in the top ten. The sample consisted of PBMCs or a T cell subset sorted from them (not recorded which). All receptors come from a man aged 18 to 29 who had mild COVID-19 (a few samples of this study predate the infection). Cell type and time point are not known.

This sequence joins TRBV5-1 and TRBJ2-5, with D possibly TRBD2 on 5 matching bases. CDR3 length: 15 amino acids. The germline CDR1 and CDR2 sequences are SGHRS and YFSETQ. Trimming cost V 4 bases and J 2 bases, with 15 bases left between them. CDR3 sequence reads: CASSREGRGQETQYF. The CDR3 region has the DNA TGCGCCAGCAGCAGAGAAGGACGGGGACAAGAGACCCAGTACTTC. The full variable domain, in which reference TRBV5-1 and TRBJ2-5 provide the parts outside the CDR3, is KAGVTQTPRYLIKTRGQQVTLSCSPISGHRSVSWYQQTPGQGLQFLFEYFSETQRNKGNFPGRFSGRQFSNSRSEMNVSTLELGDSALYLCASSREGRGQETQYFGPGTRLLVL.

This clonotype has ten or more counts. The chain combines TRBV10-3 with TRBJ1-1; D is possibly TRBD1 (6 bases). Germline CDR1 reads ENHRY; CDR2 reads SYGVKD. The CDR3 has 14 residues. V shed 3 bases and J shed 10 bases, with 18 bases lying between them. CDR3 in DNA: TGTGCCATCAGTGACCCCGACAGGCATCGAGGAGCTTTCTTT. As protein: CAISDPDRHRGAFF.

This clonotype was seen repeatedly, ten times or more. The chain uses TRBV7-2 and TRBJ2-1; 9 bases agree with TRBD1. Germline trimming cut 1 base from V and 12 bases from J; bases unmatched to any gene: 10. In germline, CDR1 is SGHTA, CDR2 FQGNSA. This CDR3 is 15 amino acids long. In DNA, the CDR3 is TGTGCCAGCAGCTTAGGGGGCGGGGACAGGGTACCGCAGTTCTTC. It translates to CASSLGGGDRVPQFF.

This clonotype was picked up a small number of times. V and J are TRBV27 and TRBJ2-5, with 8 bases identical to TRBD2. CDR1 and CDR2 (germline): MNHEY, SMNVEV (reference sequence). CDR3 length: 17 residues. V trimming: 5 bases; J trimming: 4 bases; junction bases outside the gene matches: 15. The CDR3: CASSMSGSGGGVETQYF. The CDR3 nucleotides read TGTGCCAGCAGTATGTCTGGGAGCGGGGGTGGCGTAGAGACCCAGTACTTC.

This clonotype was picked up many times. The rearrangement links TRBV4-1 to TRBJ2-2, with D unresolved. Germline V lookup: CDR1 MGHRA, CDR2 YSYEKL. The V end lost 2 bases, the J end lost 2 bases, and 12 bases lay between the germline ends. The length of the CDR3 is 16 residues. This chain's CDR3 is CASSQSWADNTGELFF. CDR3 nucleotide sequence: TGCGCCAGCAGCCAAAGTTGGGCAGATAACACCGGGGAGCTGTTTTTT.

This clonotype was seen at least ten times. The chain uses TRBV6-5 and TRBJ1-1, with TRBD1 identical over 7 bases. Germline V gene sequence: CDR1 MNHEY, CDR2 SVGAGI. The V segment lost 4 bases and the J segment 4 bases; nucleotides outside the gene matches: 9. The CDR3 contains 15 residues. CDR3: CASSSAGGWSTEAFF. The CDR3 bases are TGTGCCAGCAGTTCAGCAGGGGGATGGAGCACTGAAGCTTTCTTT.

The rearrangement joins TRBV3-1 to TRBJ1-2; tentatively, D is TRBD1 (6 bases). The length of the CDR3 is 12 residues. Germline CDR1 reads LGHDT; CDR2 reads YNNKEL (reference sequence). The V end was cut by 4 bases, the J end by 6 bases, with 9 bases between. The CDR3: CASSRQADGYTF. The CDR3 DNA follows: TGTGCCAGCAGCCGACAGGCTGATGGCTACACCTTC. Using reference TRBV3-1 and TRBJ1-2 for the parts outside the CDR3, the full variable domain is DTAVSQTPKYLVTQMGNDKSIKCEQNLGHDTMYWYKQDSKKFLKIMFSYNNKELIINETVPNRFSPKSPDKAHLNLHINSLELGDSAVYFCASSRQADGYTFGSGTRLTVV.

J is TRBJ1-1 and V is TRBV4-3, with D unresolved. CDR3 length equals 11 residues. V lost 0 bases to trimming and J lost 9 bases, with 5 bases between them. Germline V gene lookup returns CDR1 LGHNA and CDR2 YSLEER. The CDR3 here is CASSQDSKAFF. The CDR3 DNA sequence: TGCGCCAGCAGCCAAGATTCTAAAGCTTTCTTT.

This clonotype was counted many times. The chain has TRBV10-3 and TRBJ2-3, with 9 positions matching TRBD2. The V segment lost 4 bases and the J segment 4 bases; nucleotides outside the gene matches: 6. CDR3 length: 15 amino acids. Germline V gives CDR1 ENHRY, CDR2 SYGVKD. CDR3 sequence reads: CAISGTSGSPDTQYF. CDR3 DNA: TGTGCCATCAGTGGTACTAGCGGGTCTCCAGATACGCAGTATTTT.

Many counts were recorded for this clonotype. CDR3 protein: CASSPHWDQPQHF. In DNA form, the CDR3 reads TGTGCCAGCAGCCCCCATTGGGATCAGCCCCAGCATTTT. The V and J genes are TRBV11-2 and TRBJ1-5; no clear D gene. Germline CDR1 is SGHAT and CDR2 is FQNNGV. V was pared by 5 bases and J by 5 bases, with 10 bases between. This CDR3 has 13 residues. The full variable domain, completed using reference TRBV11-2 and TRBJ1-5, is EAGVAQSPRYKIIEKRQSVAFWCNPISGHATLYWYQQILGQGPKLLIQFQNNGVVDDSQLPKDRFSAERLKGVDSTLKIQPAKLEDSAVYLCASSPHWDQPQHFGDGTRLSIL.

The chain uses TRBV29-1 and TRBJ2-3; 7 nucleotides agree with TRBD1. There are 16 residues in the CDR3. The ends lost 1 base at V and 2 bases at J; junction bases unmatched: 9. The germline V gene has CDR1 SQVTM and CDR2 ANQGSEA. The CDR3 region is CSVEVWGKGATDTQYF. The DNA of the CDR3 is TGCAGCGTTGAAGTCTGGGGGAAGGGGGCCACAGATACGCAGTATTTT.

This clonotype occurred many times. The J gene is TRBJ2-5, the V gene TRBV18; 12 nucleotides agree with TRBD2. This CDR3 contains 16 residues. Germline trimming cut 6 bases from V and 5 bases from J; bases unmatched to any gene: 10. The germline CDR1 and CDR2 sequences are KGHSH and LQKENI. The CDR3 spells CASSQTSGGVLETQYF. CDR3 sequence (DNA): TGTGCCAGCTCCCAGACTAGCGGGGGTGTATTGGAGACCCAGTACTTC.

Regarding this clonotype: The junction and the germline gene differ at one end; a read error may be behind it. The rearrangement links TRBV5-1 to TRBJ2-2; TRBD2 is a possible D gene (7 bases). Germline CDR1 is SGHRS and CDR2 is YFSETQ. The CDR3 contains 16 residues. CDR3 in amino acids: CASSTRGGGVTGEMFF. For the CDR3, the DNA is TGCGCCAGCAGCACCCGGGGAGGGGGTGTAACCGGGGAGATGTTTTTT.

This clonotype was picked up many times. The chain joins TRBV20-1 to TRBJ1-2; tentative D call: TRBD1 (5 bases). This CDR3 has 14 amino acids. V dropped 3 bases and J dropped 8 bases, with 19 bases sitting between them. The germline V gene encodes CDR1 DFQATT and CDR2 SNEGSKA (reference sequence). CDR3 residues: CSASHRDGARGYTF. CDR3 DNA: TGCAGTGCTAGCCACCGGGACGGAGCGAGAGGCTACACCTTC.

There are many counts of this clonotype. This chain links TRBV20-1 with TRBJ1-1; no definite D call. V lost 6 bases to trimming and J lost 3 bases, with 5 bases between them. The CDR3 spans 10 residues. CDR1 DFQATT and CDR2 SNEGSKA come from the germline V gene (reference sequence). The DNA of the CDR3 is TGCAGTGCAGGGTACACTGAAGCTTTCTTT. It encodes CSAGYTEAFF.

This clonotype was seen repeatedly, ten times or more. The chain recombines TRBV12-3 or TRBV12-4 with TRBJ2-5; D ambiguous. The CDR3 is 14 amino acids. With 5 bases removed from V and 5 bases from J, the gap between germline ends came to 15 bases. The CDR3 coding sequence is TGTGCCAGCAGTCCCTTTCAAATTGGGGAGACCCAGTACTTC. Amino acids: CASSPFQIGETQYF.

This clonotype was counted many times. The rearrangement links TRBV20-1 to TRBJ2-1; TRBD1 matches at 8 bases. Germline V gene data show CDR1 as DFQATT and CDR2 as SNEGSKA (reference sequence). V was clipped by 3 bases and J by 2 bases; unmatched bases: 3. This CDR3 contains 14 residues. CDR3 coding DNA: TGCAGTGCTAGGGCCAGGGGGCCCTACAATGAGCAGTTCTTC. Translating gives CSARARGPYNEQFF.

This clonotype was observed many times. This sequence joins TRBV5-1 and TRBJ2-1, with D unclear. CDR1 and CDR2 from the germline V gene are SGHRS and YFSETQ. The V end lost 2 bases, the J end lost 0 bases, and 9 bases lay between the germline ends. CDR3 length equals 15 residues. CDR3 DNA sequence: TGCGCCAGCAGCTTCCAGGACCTCTCCTACAATGAGCAGTTCTTC. Its translation is CASSFQDLSYNEQFF.

This clonotype was observed many times. J is TRBJ2-7 and V is TRBV3-1; no clear D gene. CDR3 size: 13 residues. The V gene lost 0 bases and the J gene lost 5 bases, with 8 bases spanning the gap. In germline, CDR1 is LGHDT, CDR2 YNNKEL (reference sequence). CDR3 coding DNA: TGTGCCAGCAGCCAAGAGGGCGTGGACGAGCAGTACTTC. Amino acid sequence: CASSQEGVDEQYF.

This clonotype showed up many times. The V and J genes are TRBV12-3 or TRBV12-4 and TRBJ1-5, with no clear D. V shed 5 bases and J shed 3 bases, with 11 bases lying between them. The CDR3 extends over 14 amino acids. CDR3 region: CASSQGLDNQPQHF. DNA of the CDR3: TGTGCCAGCAGTCAAGGGTTGGACAATCAGCCCCAGCATTTT.

This clonotype has at least ten counts. J is TRBJ2-5 and V is TRBV20-1; 7 bases match TRBD1. Trimming removed 6 bases from V and 5 bases from J; junction bases left unmatched: 15. CDR3 size: 15 residues. Germline V lookup: CDR1 DFQATT, CDR2 SNEGSKA (reference sequence). The CDR3 sequence is CSATPQGVTWETQYF. DNA of the CDR3: TGCAGTGCGACCCCCCAGGGGGTGACGTGGGAGACCCAGTACTTC.

This clonotype was recorded at least ten times. V and J are TRBV5-1 and TRBJ2-1; 9 bases match TRBD2. This CDR3 has 15 residues. Germline CDR1 SGHRS, CDR2 YFSETQ. The ends lost 4 bases at V and 7 bases at J; junction bases unmatched: 9. In DNA, the CDR3 is TGCGCCAGCAGCCCCAGACTAGCGGAGAAGAATGAGCAGTTCTTC. It is translated as CASSPRLAEKNEQFF.

The chain uses TRBV18 and TRBJ2-5, with D uncertain. CDR3 length equals 15 residues. Trimming stripped 3 bases from V and 5 bases from J, with 16 bases between. Germline V gives CDR1 KGHSH, CDR2 LQKENI. The CDR3 spells CASSPTPYPWETQYF. The DNA for the CDR3 is TGTGCCAGCTCACCCACCCCCTACCCCTGGGAGACCCAGTACTTC. The variable domain in full, with the rest retrieved from reference TRBV18 and TRBJ2-5, is NAGVMQNPRHLVRRRGQEARLRCSPMKGHSHVYWYRQLPEEGLKFMVYLQKENIIDESGMPKERFSAEFPKEGPSILRIQQVVRGDSAAYFCASSPTPYPWETQYFGPGTRLLVL.

The V gene is TRBV2, the J gene TRBJ2-7; D is undetermined. Trimming shortened V by 7 bases and J by 2 bases, and 9 bases separated the two germline ends. The germline V gene encodes CDR1 SNHLY and CDR2 FYNNEI. This CDR3 has 12 residues. The CDR3 DNA follows: TGTGCCAGCACTTCCTCCACCTACGAGCAGTACGTC. Amino acids: CASTSSTYEQYV.